Sequencing of this T cell receptor beta chain was carried out in a study of identical twins listed by TCRdb under 2016. Regarding the complete study: TCR alpha and beta repertoires from monozygotic twins, unrelated adults of various ages and cord blood were deep-sequenced to test whether fetal clonotypes persist. To rule out contamination, replicate twin experiments were performed at different times with different library preparation protocols.

The library was made by 5' RACE. The reads were generated on an Illumina HiSeq 2000. Template switching added a universal primer binding site, and the final cDNA carried a unique molecular identifier that allowed TCR cDNA molecules to be counted accurately. Specific primers in the conserved constant-segment region were used to synthesize first-strand cDNA for the TCR alpha and beta chains. Each cDNA library was double barcoded, with a SMART-Mk sample barcode plus Illumina barcodes, to control for contamination. Two successive PCR steps introduced TruSeq adapter sequences along with Illumina sample barcodes. The TCR alpha and beta cDNA libraries were sequenced on the Illumina HiSeq platform using custom primers. As for the authors' bioinformatics: Raw reads were processed with MiGEC to extract unique molecular identifiers, and MiXCR was used to determine CDR3 positions. Recombination models were inferred per individual with the repgenHMM and IGoR tools using an EM algorithm. The analysis of shared clonotypes was done with the tcR package in R, with sharing normalized by the product of cloneset sizes. To study raw recombination free of thymic and clonal selection effects, out-of-frame nonproductive sequences were analyzed. The public reads were reanalyzed by TCRdb: fastp trimming at Q25, MiXCR alignment, in-frame beta chains only. Rows with one shared CDR3 protein collapse into an entry with the most common genes and DNA. The V and J calls were not made by the authors but by TCRdb's processing. The sample table contains approximately 690,000 distinct CDR3 sequences; only one count was recorded for around 6.1% of them. The top ten clones comprise 1.5% to 2% of the sample.

General study outcomes and caveats: Because the same donors could not be followed over many years, conclusions were based on cross-sectional statistical analysis. In beta out-of-frame sequences, excess twin sharing was weaker, because having fewer shared sequences lowered the signal-to-noise ratio. Zero-insertion analyses could be partly confounded by invariant T cells such as MAIT and iNKT, though diverse VJ usage argued against such confounding for most clonotypes. Compared with coincidental sharing between unrelated individuals, out-of-frame TCR alpha sequences shared between twins showed an excess of sequences with low generation probability. Recombination models systematically underestimated out-of-frame TCR alpha sharing in monozygotic twins but agreed with sharing between unrelated individuals. Fewer insertions were carried by abundant cord blood beta clonotypes, a similar but weaker trend appeared in young adult naive repertoires, and no such trend appeared in memory repertoires.

Turning to this clonotype: The antigen it recognizes is unknown. One base away there is no much larger clone; base qualities are not given.

All donors were healthy Caucasians. The study also sequenced three unrelated non-twin adults: a male aged 18 to 29, a male aged 50 to 59 and a female aged 50 to 59. Using Miltenyi CD45RO+ enrichment and human naive T-cell isolation kits, memory (CD45RO+) and naive T cells were isolated from PBMC. The CDR3 measures 12 amino acids from cysteine to phenylalanine. The only DNA kept is the CDR3, 36 bases in frame from the first base. According to the germline V gene, CDR1 reads MNHEY and CDR2 reads SVGEGT. Trimming costs V 6 bases and J 4 bases, and their ends lie 10 bases apart. The material sequenced was naive T cells sorted from blood. Explained via the paper, the cell subset or site label denotes: cells isolated with a human naive T-cell isolation kit. The TCR comes from a man aged 18-30 years in good health. The chain links TRBV6-2 or TRBV6-3 with TRBJ2-7; the D gene is not confidently resolved. In nucleotides, the sequence is TGTGCCAGCAGCCGACCGGATTACGAGCAGTACTTC. Its translation is CASSRPDYEQYF.